The 29 T cell receptor beta chains listed next were all sequenced from one sample in a study of neurological immune-mediated disorders. TCRdb re-analysed the 5' RACE reads in MiXCR, keeping a single row per CDR3 protein. Here the sample spans roughly 39,000 distinct CDR3 sequences, nearly 5% being singletons. Input material: CD4+ T cells from blood. The receptor set was obtained from a man younger than 30 in good health.

This clonotype was observed many times. The chain couples TRBV5-5 to TRBJ1-2, with 8 bases that match TRBD1. Germline-derived CDR1 and CDR2 are SGHKS and YYEKEE (reference sequence). The CDR3 is 15 residues long. J lost 4 bases, V lost 3 bases, and 8 bases had no gene match. This CDR3 reads CASSSWTGPSYGYTF. CDR3 nucleotide sequence: TGTGCCAGCAGCTCTTGGACAGGGCCCAGCTATGGCTACACCTTC.

This clonotype was recorded many times. The chain couples TRBV7-8 to TRBJ1-4, with D maybe TRBD1 (5 bases). The CDR3 runs 14 residues. Germline-derived CDR1 and CDR2 are SGHVS and FQNEAQ. The V gene lost 3 bases and the J gene lost 11 bases, with 16 bases spanning the gap. The CDR3 loop reads CASSFGTLPDKLFF. CDR3 nucleotide sequence: TGTGCCAGCAGCTTTGGGACCCTTCCCGATAAACTGTTTTTT. Based on the CDR3 plus reference TRBV7-8 and TRBJ1-4, the full variable domain is GAGVSQSPRYKVAKRGQDVALRCDPISGHVSLFWYQQALGQGPEFLTYFQNEAQLDKSGLPSDRFFAERPEGSVSTLKIQRTQQEDSAVYLCASSFGTLPDKLFFGSGTQLSVL.

This clonotype was recorded many times. The V gene is TRBV7-2, the J gene TRBJ1-1; D is unclear. There are 13 residues in the CDR3. Per germline, CDR1 SGHTA and CDR2 FQGNSA. Trimming shortened V by 4 bases and J by 11 bases, and 17 bases separated the two germline ends. In DNA, the CDR3 is TGTGCCAGCAGCTCACTGGGAGGTTCGACGGCTTTCTTT. Its translation is CASSSLGGSTAFF.

This clonotype appeared many times. The chain recombines TRBV20-1 with TRBJ2-2; D might be TRBD2 (5 bases). Germline lookup yields CDR1 DFQATT and CDR2 SNEGSKA (reference sequence). This CDR3 has 14 residues. Trimming removed 0 bases from V and 4 bases from J, with 9 bases in between. Written as DNA, the CDR3 is TGCAGTGCTAGAGATTCGAGGGTCACCGGGGAGCTGTTTTTT. Translated, it gives CSARDSRVTGELFF.

This clonotype occurred many times. The chain combines TRBV20-1 with TRBJ2-3, with D perhaps TRBD1 or TRBD2 (5 bases each). The CDR3 is 14 residues long. Germline CDR1 is DFQATT and CDR2 is SNEGSKA (reference sequence). V was clipped by 3 bases and J by 2 bases, with 12 bases between them. DNA for the CDR3: TGCAGTGCTAGGCGGGCAGGGCTCACAGATACGCAGTATTTT. Translated: CSARRAGLTDTQYF.

The table lists this clonotype with many counts. The chain recombines TRBV28 with TRBJ1-5; 10 bases agree with TRBD1. Germline CDR1 is MDHEN and CDR2 is SYDVKM. CDR3 length: 15 residues. V was pared by 6 bases and J by 3 bases, with 5 bases of the junction left unmatched. The CDR3 here is CASSERQGANQPQHF. The CDR3, as DNA: TGTGCCAGCAGCGAGAGACAGGGGGCCAATCAGCCCCAGCATTTT.

This clonotype was seen many times. The J gene is TRBJ1-1, the V gene TRBV25-1; D uncertain. V gave up 6 bases and J gave up 6 bases, with 8 bases separating them. The CDR3 is made up of 11 amino acids. Germline V gives CDR1 MGHDK, CDR2 SYGVNS. The CDR3 sequence is CASRHRSEAFF. The DNA for the CDR3 is TGTGCCAGCAGGCATCGCTCTGAAGCTTTCTTT.

Ten or more counts support this clonotype. This chain links TRBV5-5 with TRBJ2-1, with D possibly being TRBD1 (5 bases). In germline, CDR1 is SGHKS, CDR2 YYEKEE (reference sequence). This CDR3 region has 15 residues. V shed 0 bases and J shed 1 base, with 8 bases lying between them. CDR3 residues: CASSLVQGSYNEQFF. DNA for the CDR3: TGTGCCAGCAGCTTGGTGCAGGGTTCCTACAATGAGCAGTTCTTC.

This clonotype was recorded many times. This chain links TRBV20-1 with TRBJ2-1, with 10 bases identical to TRBD1. The CDR3 sequence is 14 residues long. Trimming cost V 6 bases and J 8 bases; bases outside gene matches: 10. The germline V gene encodes CDR1 DFQATT and CDR2 SNEGSKA (reference sequence). In DNA form, the CDR3 reads TGCAGTGCCCAGGCGGTGACAGGGGGCTATGAGCAGTTCTTC. As protein: CSAQAVTGGYEQFF.

A few counts support this clonotype. V usage is TRBV7-2 and J usage is TRBJ2-3; 11 bases match TRBD2. V trimming: 1 base; J trimming: 2 bases; junction bases outside the gene matches: 5. The CDR3 sequence is 17 residues long. The germline V gene encodes CDR1 SGHTA and CDR2 FQGNSA. Written as DNA, the CDR3 is TGTGCCAGCAGCTTAGTAGCGGGGGGGGCCCCCACAGATACGCAGTATTTT. Amino acids: CASSLVAGGAPTDTQYF.

Points on this clonotype: A read error may explain this, as a much larger clone is one base away. The chain links TRBV11-2 to TRBJ2-2; no clear D. Germline-derived CDR1 and CDR2 are SGHAT and FQNNGV. The CDR3 contains 13 residues. DNA of the CDR3: TGTGCCAACAGCTTAGTTGTACCCGGGGAGCTGTTTTTT. Protein product: CANSLVVPGELFF.

This clonotype was seen at least ten times. The chain carries TRBV20-1 and TRBJ1-4; D gene uncertain. Germline assignment: CDR1 DFQATT and CDR2 SNEGSKA (reference sequence). The CDR3 spans 11 residues. Deletions cut 1 base from V and 5 bases from J, with 2 bases between. CDR3 nucleotides: TGCAGTGCTAGAGTAAATGAAAAACTGTTTTTT. This gives the protein CSARVNEKLFF.

This clonotype was counted ten times or more. The chain joins TRBV20-1 to TRBJ1-1; D is perhaps TRBD1 (5 bases). The CDR3 consists of 13 residues. Germline CDR1 reads DFQATT; CDR2 reads SNEGSKA (reference sequence). V shed 0 bases and J shed 5 bases, with 10 bases lying between them. The CDR3 sequence is CSARDGGATEAFF. The CDR3 coding sequence is TGCAGTGCTAGAGATGGCGGGGCTACTGAAGCTTTCTTT.

This clonotype came up many times. This rearrangement joins TRBV29-1 to TRBJ1-2; D might be TRBD1 (5 bases). The CDR3 is 13 amino acids. Deletions cut 0 bases from V and 2 bases from J, with 7 bases between. The germline V gene has CDR1 SQVTM and CDR2 ANQGSEA. The CDR3: CSVEDRENYGYTF. The CDR3 coding sequence is TGCAGCGTTGAAGACAGGGAGAACTATGGCTACACCTTC.

The sample holds many counts of this clonotype. The chain has TRBV15 and TRBJ2-5; D gene unclear. Germline V gives CDR1 LNHNV, CDR2 YYDKDF (reference sequence). The CDR3 covers 12 residues. V was clipped by 2 bases and J by 3 bases, with 4 bases between them. The chain's CDR3 is CATSRRKETQYF. The CDR3 DNA reads as TGTGCCACCAGCAGACGGAAAGAGACCCAGTACTTC.

This clonotype was seen at least ten times. The rearrangement uses TRBV6-5 and TRBJ2-6; a possible D gene is TRBD1 (5 bases). The CDR3 covers 16 residues. Germline values: CDR1 MNHEY, CDR2 SVGAGI. V lost 6 bases and J 0 bases, leaving 12 bases between the germline ends. This CDR3 is CASRITGSSGANVLTF. For the CDR3, the DNA is TGTGCCAGCAGGATTACAGGCTCCTCTGGGGCCAACGTCCTGACTTTC.

This clonotype was seen many times. This chain uses TRBV5-1 with TRBJ1-1; no firm D call. V dropped 5 bases and J dropped 1 base, with 12 bases sitting between them. Germline CDR1 reads SGHRS; CDR2 reads YFSETQ. The CDR3 contains 14 residues. The CDR3 reads CASRQTNKNTEAFF. CDR3 nucleotide sequence: TGCGCCAGCAGACAGACGAACAAGAACACTGAAGCTTTCTTT.

This clonotype showed up many times. The gene calls are TRBV10-3 and TRBJ2-5, with D maybe TRBD2 (6 bases). This CDR3 region has 15 residues. Trimming took 9 bases from V and 3 from J, leaving 20 bases between them. Germline V gene sequence: CDR1 ENHRY, CDR2 SYGVKD. The CDR3 sequence is CAITRRGREKETQYF. The CDR3 coding sequence is TGTGCCATAACCCGGAGGGGACGCGAGAAAGAGACCCAGTACTTC.

The sample holds many counts of this clonotype. CDR3: CASVRDTNSPLHF. CDR3 in DNA: TGTGCTTCCGTCAGGGATACCAATTCACCCCTCCACTTT. This chain links TRBV7-2 with TRBJ1-6, with D tentatively TRBD1 (5 bases). This CDR3 has 13 residues. CDR1 SGHTA and CDR2 FQGNSA come from the germline V gene.

The table lists this clonotype with many counts. The chain employs TRBV12-3 or TRBV12-4 and TRBJ1-1; TRBD1 is a possible D gene (6 bases). The CDR3 extends over 15 amino acids. V was pared by 4 bases and J by 1 base, with 13 bases between. This CDR3 is CASSSEQGTNTEAFF. The DNA of the CDR3 is TGTGCCAGCAGTTCCGAACAGGGTACGAACACTGAAGCTTTCTTT.

The sample holds a few counts of this clonotype. The genes are TRBV20-1 and TRBJ2-3; maybe TRBD2 (5 bases). The germline V gene encodes CDR1 DFQATT and CDR2 SNEGSKA (reference sequence). Trimming took off 3 bases at V and 3 bases at J, with 10 bases between the two ends. The CDR3 contains 13 residues. CDR3 amino acids: CSASSPGTDTQYF. In DNA, the CDR3 is TGCAGTGCTAGCTCGCCGGGGACAGATACGCAGTATTTT.

This clonotype was seen more than once but under ten times. CDR3 residues: CASSSTYPGYGYTF. The CDR3 DNA is TGTGCCAGCAGCTCGACATATCCGGGCTATGGCTACACCTTC. The chain is built from TRBV5-5 and TRBJ1-2; D not resolved. Trimming stripped 3 bases from V and 4 bases from J, with 13 bases between. Germline CDR1 and CDR2: SGHKS and YYEKEE (reference sequence). This CDR3 spans 14 amino acids.

This clonotype has at least ten counts. The chain carries TRBV5-1 and TRBJ1-3, with 7 bases matching TRBD1. The CDR3 runs to 16 residues. V was pared by 4 bases and J by 2 bases, with 9 bases of the junction left unmatched. CDR1 and CDR2 from the germline V gene are SGHRS and YFSETQ. CDR3 protein: CASSPATGTTGNTIYF. CDR3 coding DNA: TGCGCCAGCAGCCCCGCGACAGGGACGACTGGAAACACCATATATTTT.

This clonotype came up many times. The V call is TRBV20-1, the J call TRBJ2-1; the D call may be TRBD1 or TRBD2 (7 bases each). This CDR3 spans 14 amino acids. With 3 bases removed from V and 8 bases from J, the gap between germline ends came to 17 bases. The germline CDR1 and CDR2 sequences are DFQATT and SNEGSKA (reference sequence). CDR3 in amino acids: CSARQGGGIYEQFF. The CDR3 DNA reads as TGCAGTGCTAGGCAGGGGGGGGGGATCTATGAGCAGTTCTTC.

This clonotype was detected ten times or more. This chain connects TRBV5-6 to TRBJ1-1; no firm D call. The CDR3 has 12 residues. Trimming stripped 1 base from V and 9 bases from J, with 10 bases between. Looked up from germline, CDR1 is SGHDT and CDR2 is YYEEEE. The CDR3 DNA sequence: TGTGCCAGCAGCTTGTGGGAGAAAAAAGCTTTCTTT. It yields the protein CASSLWEKKAFF.

This clonotype was detected ten times or more. The J gene is TRBJ1-6, the V gene TRBV3-1; D might be TRBD1 (6 bases). From germline, CDR1 is LGHDT and CDR2 YNNKEL (reference sequence). V was clipped by 0 bases and J by 14 bases, with 17 bases between them. The CDR3 is made up of 15 amino acids. CDR3 in amino acids: CASSQEDRRYSALHF. DNA for the CDR3: TGTGCCAGCAGCCAAGAAGACAGGCGCTATTCGGCCCTCCACTTT.

In this sample, this clonotype turned up many times. The chain links TRBV20-1 to TRBJ1-2, with D tentatively TRBD1 (6 bases). This CDR3 comprises 16 residues. V was trimmed by 5 bases and J by 7 bases, leaving 26 bases between them. Germline V CDR1 and CDR2: DFQATT, SNEGSKA (reference sequence). DNA for the CDR3: TGCAGTGCTCCGAGGACAGTCGGTGTCGGGTGGAGTGGCTACACCTTC. As protein: CSAPRTVGVGWSGYTF.

This clonotype was counted many times. The rearrangement uses TRBV20-1 and TRBJ2-5; perhaps TRBD2 as D (5 bases). The germline gives CDR1 DFQATT, CDR2 SNEGSKA (reference sequence). This CDR3 has 14 amino acids. The V end lost 0 bases, the J end lost 5 bases, and 13 bases lay between the germline ends. CDR3 residues: CSARDEGSAETQYF. The CDR3, as DNA: TGCAGTGCTAGAGATGAGGGCAGTGCGGAGACCCAGTACTTC.

This clonotype was detected many times. The chain links TRBV3-1 to TRBJ2-1, with 9 nucleotides matching TRBD2. The germline V gene encodes CDR1 LGHDT and CDR2 YNNKEL (reference sequence). The junction had 5 bases not matched to a gene; V was cut back by 5 bases and J by 0 bases. This CDR3 has 16 residues. The CDR3 DNA follows: TGTGCCAGCAGCTCCCATAGCGGGAGCTCCTACAATGAGCAGTTCTTC. This translates into CASSSHSGSSYNEQFF.